Below are 18 T cell receptor beta chains sequenced from a single sample in a study of OX40 agonist ivuxolimab in advanced cancers. Profiled with immunoSEQ multiplex PCR; TCRdb holds only in-frame clones, not every one. Of tens of thousands of clones listed, almost 90% were seen once; the top ten hold 0.85% to 1.2%. Sample: CD4+ or CD8+ T cells sorted from blood, taken in a trial of the OX40 agonist ivuxolimab. Receptor source: an adult with an advanced solid tumor such as melanoma, head and neck, liver or kidney cancer.

This sequence joins TRBV5-4 and TRBJ1-1; D not certain. CDR1 is SGHNT and CDR2 is YYREEE in the germline V gene (reference sequence). The CDR3 is 14 amino acids. Trimming removed 4 bases from V and 0 bases from J, with 10 bases in between. CDR3 DNA: TGTGCCAGCAGCCCAGTACACATGAACACTGAAGCTTTCTTT. As protein: CASSPVHMNTEAFF. Filled out from reference TRBV5-4 and TRBJ1-1, the complete variable domain reads ETGVTQSPTHLIKTRGQQVTLRCSSQSGHNTVSWYQQALGQGPQFIFQYYREEENGRGNFPPRFSGLQFPNYSSELNVNALELDDSALYLCASSPVHMNTEAFFGQGTRLTVV.

The chain joins TRBV4-1 to TRBJ1-3, with TRBD1 identical over 7 bases. Germline V gene lookup returns CDR1 MGHRA and CDR2 YSYEKL. The CDR3 covers 16 residues. Germline trimming cut 0 bases from V and 7 bases from J; bases unmatched to any gene: 9. The CDR3 DNA follows: TGCGCCAGCAGCCAAGAACCGACAGGGTTATACAACACCATATATTTT. Amino acid sequence: CASSQEPTGLYNTIYF.

The CDR3 region is CASSVGTDGNQPQHF. CDR3 sequence (DNA): TGTGCCAGCAGCGTAGGGACTGATGGCAATCAGCCCCAGCATTTT. This chain joins TRBV9 and TRBJ1-5; D not certain. The CDR3 sequence is 15 residues long. V shed 0 bases and J shed 2 bases, with 9 bases lying between them. CDR1 and CDR2 from the germline V gene are SGDLS and YYNGEE.

The chain employs TRBV4-2 and TRBJ2-7; no reliable D call. The V and J ends lost 0 bases and 9 bases respectively, with 6 bases between them. Per germline, CDR1 LGHNA and CDR2 YNFKEQ. This CDR3 is 11 amino acids long. For the CDR3, the DNA is TGTGCCAGCAGCCAAGACCAAACGCAGTACTTC. Translating it yields CASSQDQTQYF.

This chain links TRBV16 with TRBJ2-1, with D tentatively TRBD1 (7 bases). The CDR3 consists of 17 residues. Germline CDR1 is KGHSY and CDR2 is FQNENV. Trimming removed 2 bases from V and 4 bases from J, with 18 bases in between. CDR3 sequence reads: CASSQATRGAPYNEQFF. The CDR3, as DNA: TGTGCCAGCAGCCAAGCTACCAGGGGGGCTCCTTACAATGAGCAGTTCTTC. The variable domain in full, completed from reference TRBV16 and TRBJ2-1, reads GEEVAQTPKHLVRGEGQKAKLYCAPIKGHSYVFWYQQVLKNEFKFLISFQNENVFDETGMPKERFSAKCLPNSPCSLEIQATKLEDSAVYFCASSQATRGAPYNEQFFGPGTRLTVL.

The rearrangement uses TRBV19 and TRBJ1-4; D unresolved. Deletions cut 6 bases from V and 0 bases from J, with 11 bases between. The V gene's germline CDR1 is LNHDA and CDR2 SQIVND (reference sequence). This CDR3 region has 15 residues. For the CDR3, the DNA is TGTGCCAGTAGGGGGTCAGGAGCAACTAATGAAAAACTGTTTTTT. Translating gives CASRGSGATNEKLFF.

The chain has TRBV6-1 and TRBJ2-5; D is unresolved. The germline CDR1 and CDR2 sequences are MNHNS and SASEGT. The CDR3 sequence is 14 residues long. V lost 1 base and J 9 bases, leaving 15 bases between the germline ends. The chain's CDR3 is CASSEGTAGQAQYF. The CDR3 DNA sequence: TGTGCCAGCAGTGAAGGTACTGCCGGCCAGGCCCAGTACTTC.

The chain carries TRBV6-5 and TRBJ2-7, with no clear D. Germline V gene data show CDR1 as MNHEY and CDR2 as SVGAGI. V lost 9 bases, J lost 0 bases, and 15 bases lay in between. The CDR3 is made up of 14 amino acids. The chain's CDR3 is CARPPRSSSYEQYF. The CDR3 DNA sequence: TGTGCCAGACCCCCCAGGAGCAGCTCCTACGAGCAGTACTTC.

V and J are TRBV18 and TRBJ2-4, with 12 nucleotides matching TRBD2. J was trimmed by 8 bases and V by 6 bases; bases with no gene match: 5. CDR1 and CDR2 (germline): KGHSH, LQKENI. The CDR3 is 14 residues long. The CDR3 loop reads CASSPGTSGYIQYF. CDR3 DNA sequence: TGTGCCAGCTCCCCAGGGACTAGCGGGTACATTCAGTACTTC.

The rearrangement joins TRBV7-9 to TRBJ2-5; D is undetermined. There are 14 residues in the CDR3. Per the germline V gene, CDR1 is SEHNR and CDR2 is FQNEAQ (reference sequence). V was clipped by 0 bases and J by 5 bases, with 10 bases between them. The CDR3 is CASSLAGAAETQYF. Here the CDR3 DNA reads TGTGCCAGCAGCTTAGCTGGTGCGGCGGAGACCCAGTACTTC.

This chain uses TRBV7-6 with TRBJ2-7; 8 nucleotides line up with TRBD2. Germline CDR1 reads SGHVS; CDR2 reads FNYEAQ. The CDR3 is made up of 16 amino acids. V shed 4 bases, J shed 1 base, and the junction held 9 bases outside the gene matches. CDR3 nucleotide sequence: TGTGCCAGCAGCTCCGGCCCGGGACTAGATTCCTACGAGCAGTACTTC. This gives the protein CASSSGPGLDSYEQYF.

The chain uses TRBV9 and TRBJ2-2; 8 bases match TRBD2. Germline-derived CDR1 and CDR2 are SGDLS and YYNGEE. The CDR3 length is 15 residues. Losses at the gene ends were 2 bases for V and 5 bases for J; bases not matched to a gene: 5. This chain's CDR3 is CASSVWTSQTGELFF. The CDR3, as DNA: TGTGCCAGCAGCGTTTGGACTAGCCAAACCGGGGAGCTGTTTTTT.

V usage is TRBV27 and J usage is TRBJ2-7; TRBD1 is a possible D gene (6 bases). Looked up from germline, CDR1 is MNHEY and CDR2 is SMNVEV (reference sequence). The CDR3 consists of 14 residues. V was pared by 6 bases and J by 7 bases, with 19 bases between. The CDR3 DNA reads TGTGCCAGCAGCTCGCTAGCCCGAGGGGGAGAGCAGTACTTC. It is translated as CASSSLARGGEQYF.

The chain employs TRBV18 and TRBJ1-5, with TRBD1 as a possible D gene (6 bases). This CDR3 is built from 15 residues. Germline-derived CDR1 and CDR2 are KGHSH and LQKENI. Trimming left V 2 bases short and J 4 bases short, with 12 bases between. The CDR3 nucleotides are TGTGCCAGCTCACCAGCCGCAGGGGAAAATCAGCCCCAGCATTTT. Amino acids: CASSPAAGENQPQHF.

The rearrangement joins TRBV6-4 to TRBJ2-5, with D possibly TRBD2 on 6 matching bases. Trimming took 6 bases from V and 4 from J, leaving 12 bases between them. CDR1 MRHNA and CDR2 SNTAGT come from the germline V gene. The CDR3 is made up of 13 amino acids. The CDR3 nucleotides are TGTGCCAGCAGCAGGGAGGAGTCAGAGACCCAGTACTTC. This encodes CASSREESETQYF.

This clone has only one observation. The chain uses TRBV21-1 and TRBJ2-3; TRBD2 is the table's D call, not checked against the DNA. TRBV21-1 is a pseudogene segment. The CDR3 covers 21 residues. The CDR3 is CASGLSWTSGRAALMTDTQYF. DNA for the CDR3: TGTGCCAGCGGTTTATCCTGGACTAGCGGGAGGGCCGCCCTTATGACAGATACGCAGTATTTT.

The CDR3 nucleotides are TGTGCCAGCAATGACCCACAAGAGACCCAGTACTTC. Translated, it gives CASNDPQETQYF. The chain recombines TRBV6-1 with TRBJ2-5; D remains ambiguous. Germline loops: CDR1 MNHNS, CDR2 SASEGT. Trimming removed 7 bases from V and 2 bases from J, with 8 bases in between. CDR3 size: 12 residues.

J is TRBJ2-7 and V is TRBV5-8; no clear D. Per germline, CDR1 SGHTS and CDR2 YDEGEE. The CDR3 has 11 amino acids. V lost 2 bases to trimming and J lost 7 bases, with 7 bases between them. CDR3 protein: CASSFRGEQYF. CDR3 DNA sequence: TGTGCCAGCAGCTTTCGTGGGGAGCAGTACTTC.